This entry describes one T cell receptor beta chain. Its specificity is unknown. Terminally differentiated effector memory CD45RA+ cells were excluded by CCR7 positive selection of CD45RO-negative cells. Healthy adults negative for HIV, lacking recent acute infections or vaccinations, served as donors. The sample is drawn from a study of shared clonotypes between healthy human individuals. Study-level results: The diversity represented, both genetic and in exposure history, was limited by few donors.

The CDR3 covers 14 residues. V lost 3 bases and J 5 bases, leaving 13 bases between the germline ends. Germline V lookup: CDR1 MDHEN, CDR2 SYDVKM. Investigators spread the genomic DNA of each subset evenly over several immunoSEQ plates. The protocol was immunoSEQ multiplex PCR, while the TCRdb copy is restricted to in-frame clones and leaves out a portion. Found here are about 2.2 million clones, around 93% of them singletons; the top ten hold around 1.7%. The sequenced material came from naive CD8+ T cells from PBMCs. V gene TRBV28 combines with J gene TRBJ2-5, with no clear D. The clonotype comes from a man aged 18 to 30 in good health. Some clones in this sample may be carry-over from other donors' samples. Here the CDR3 DNA reads TGTGCCAGCAGTTTGGGTGGGTTTCGGGAGACCCAGTACTTC. It is translated as CASSLGGFRETQYF. Complete variable domain (other parts from reference TRBV28 and TRBJ2-5): DVKVTQSSRYLVKRTGEKVFLECVQDMDHENMFWYRQDPGLGLRLIYFSYDVKMKEKGDIPEGYSVSREKKERFSLILESASTNQTSMYLCASSLGGFRETQYFGPGTRLLVL.